The 21 T cell receptor beta chains given below trace back to one sample, sequenced in a study of cytomegalovirus exposure and HLA in healthy donors. Amplification used 60 Vbeta primers and 13 Jbeta primers. TCRdb's table, derived via immunoSEQ multiplex PCR, lists solely in-frame clones and lacks some. The profile covers tens of thousands of clones, with approximately 78% appearing a single time and roughly 2.5% taken by the ten largest. The source material was PBMCs. These receptors were obtained from a male donor in good health and CMV-seropositive.

CDR3 residues: CASSLSPSTGELFF. CDR3 sequence (DNA): TGTGCCAGCAGCTTATCCCCATCCACCGGGGAGCTGTTTTTT. The V and J genes are TRBV11-1 and TRBJ2-2; D is unclear. CDR3 length equals 14 residues. From germline, CDR1 is SGHAT and CDR2 FQDESV (reference sequence). Between the trimmed V and J ends, which lost 2 bases and 4 bases, there was a span of 8 bases.

The chain carries TRBV19 and TRBJ1-2; D not certain. The CDR3 is 14 residues long. Trimming pared 10 bases from V and 8 bases from J, leaving 23 bases between. Germline CDR1 is LNHDA and CDR2 is SQIVND (reference sequence). CDR3 nucleotide sequence: TGTGCCATTTTGACCCGGGGATCGGTCGACGGCTACACCTTC. It codes for CAILTRGSVDGYTF. The whole variable domain, filled in from reference TRBV19 and TRBJ1-2, reads DGGITQSPKYLFRKEGQNVTLSCEQNLNHDAMYWYRQDPGQGLRLIYYSQIVNDFQKGDIAEGYSVSREKKESFPLTVTSAQKNPTAFYLCAILTRGSVDGYTFGSGTRLTVV.

V usage is TRBV11-2 and J usage is TRBJ1-5; a weak D match, TRBD1 (5 bases). The V gene lost 1 base and the J gene lost 5 bases, with 9 bases spanning the gap. Germline CDR1 and CDR2: SGHAT and FQNNGV. This CDR3 comprises 14 residues. The CDR3 coding sequence is TGTGCCAGCAGCTTAGGGAGGGGACATCAGCCCCAGCATTTT. This codes for CASSLGRGHQPQHF.

In this sample, this clone turned up a few times. The rearrangement links TRBV11-1 to TRBJ2-3, with 9 bases lining up with TRBD1. The V segment lost 5 bases and the J segment 0 bases; nucleotides outside the gene matches: 12. This CDR3 has 18 residues. Germline values: CDR1 SGHAT, CDR2 FQDESV (reference sequence). DNA of the CDR3: TGTGCCAGCAGCGTGGGACAGGGTGCCTCCGCTAGCACAGATACGCAGTATTTT. Translation gives CASSVGQGASASTDTQYF.

The V call is TRBV28, the J call TRBJ2-7; D unclear. This CDR3 is built from 14 residues. Trimming took off 3 bases at V and 2 bases at J, with 11 bases between the two ends. The germline V gene has CDR1 MDHEN and CDR2 SYDVKM. The CDR3: CASSFPRSAYEQYF. The CDR3 nucleotides are TGTGCCAGCAGTTTTCCGCGGAGCGCCTACGAGCAGTACTTC.

This chain joins TRBV19 and TRBJ1-1; 8 nucleotides align to TRBD1. The CDR3 extends over 14 amino acids. The V gene's germline CDR1 is LNHDA and CDR2 SQIVND (reference sequence). The V and J ends lost 1 base and 4 bases, in that order; junction bases with no gene match: 2. CDR3 sequence: CASSIAQGATEAFF. DNA of the CDR3: TGTGCCAGTAGTATAGCTCAGGGGGCCACTGAAGCTTTCTTT. Looking up the rest from reference TRBV19 and TRBJ1-1 gives the full variable domain: DGGITQSPKYLFRKEGQNVTLSCEQNLNHDAMYWYRQDPGQGLRLIYYSQIVNDFQKGDIAEGYSVSREKKESFPLTVTSAQKNPTAFYLCASSIAQGATEAFFGQGTRLTVV.

This clone was observed a single time. The rearrangement links TRBV19 to TRBJ2-1; 10 nucleotides line up with TRBD1. V was clipped by 8 bases and J by 8 bases; unmatched bases: 9. Looked up from germline, CDR1 is LNHDA and CDR2 is SQIVND (reference sequence). The CDR3 contains 14 residues. CDR3 in amino acids: CASSGTGVWDEQFF. The CDR3 region has the DNA TGTGCCAGTTCCGGGACAGGGGTATGGGATGAGCAGTTCTTC. The full variable domain, completed using reference TRBV19 and TRBJ2-1, is DGGITQSPKYLFRKEGQNVTLSCEQNLNHDAMYWYRQDPGQGLRLIYYSQIVNDFQKGDIAEGYSVSREKKESFPLTVTSAQKNPTAFYLCASSGTGVWDEQFFGPGTRLTVL.

This clone was observed a few times. This chain joins TRBV18 and TRBJ1-4; D uncertain. The CDR3 consists of 14 residues. The V end lost 2 bases, the J end lost 5 bases, and 9 bases lay between the germline ends. Germline values: CDR1 KGHSH, CDR2 LQKENI. The DNA for the CDR3 is TGTGCCAGCTCACCAAGGCCCGGGAATGAAAAACTGTTTTTT. The encoded protein is CASSPRPGNEKLFF.

This clone has a single count. V is TRBV28 and J is TRBJ1-5, with D perhaps TRBD1 (6 bases). Trimming cost V 3 bases and J 2 bases, with 11 bases left between them. The CDR3 loop spans 15 amino acids. Germline-derived CDR1 and CDR2 are MDHEN and SYDVKM. As DNA, the CDR3 is TGTGCCAGCAGTTTGGAGACAGGACGCAATCAGCCCCAGCATTTT. Protein: CASSLETGRNQPQHF. Full variable domain (rest looked up from reference TRBV28 and TRBJ1-5): DVKVTQSSRYLVKRTGEKVFLECVQDMDHENMFWYRQDPGLGLRLIYFSYDVKMKEKGDIPEGYSVSREKKERFSLILESASTNQTSMYLCASSLETGRNQPQHFGDGTRLSIL.

With respect to this clone: Different DNA sequences within this sample yield the same CDR3. The V gene is TRBV30, the J gene TRBJ1-1; TRBD1 matches at 9 bases. Germline V lookup: CDR1 GTSNPN, CDR2 SVGIG (reference sequence). Trimming cost V 5 bases and J 0 bases; bases outside gene matches: 1. The CDR3 contains 13 residues. CDR3 amino acids: CAWGQGLNTEAFF. The CDR3 region has the DNA TGTGCCTGGGGACAGGGGTTGAACACTGAAGCTTTCTTT.

The V gene is TRBV5-4, the J gene TRBJ2-7; 7 bases align to TRBD1. J was trimmed by 0 bases and V by 0 bases; bases with no gene match: 3. Germline CDR1 reads SGHNT; CDR2 reads YYREEE (reference sequence). The CDR3 runs 15 residues. The CDR3 spells CASSLAGTASYEQYF. In nucleotides, the CDR3 is TGTGCCAGCAGCTTGGCCGGGACAGCCTCCTACGAGCAGTACTTC.

The chain employs TRBV19 and TRBJ2-1; 7 bases are shared with TRBD2. V gave up 2 bases and J gave up 6 bases; unmatched junction bases: 1. The CDR3 length is 13 residues. Germline assignment: CDR1 LNHDA and CDR2 SQIVND (reference sequence). This chain's CDR3 is CASSILAANEQFF. CDR3 in DNA: TGTGCCAGTAGTATACTAGCGGCCAATGAGCAGTTCTTC.

V gene TRBV6-1 combines with J gene TRBJ2-7; a weak D match, TRBD2 (6 bases). CDR1 and CDR2 (germline): MNHNS, SASEGT. CDR3 length: 11 residues. The germline V and J ends were trimmed by 6 bases and 3 bases, with 6 bases remaining between them. The CDR3 nucleotides are TGTGCCAGCAGGGGAGGCTACGAGCAGTACTTC. Encoded protein: CASRGGYEQYF.

On this clone itself: The sample carries other DNA sequences with the same CDR3. The chain links TRBV5-1 to TRBJ1-3; the D is unclear. CDR3 length equals 14 residues. The germline V gene has CDR1 SGHRS and CDR2 YFSETQ. Between the trimmed V and J ends, which lost 0 bases and 3 bases, there was a span of 7 bases. This chain's CDR3 is CASSLAGYGNTIYF. The CDR3, as DNA: TGCGCCAGCAGCTTGGCGGGGTATGGAAACACCATATATTTT.

This rearrangement joins TRBV19 to TRBJ1-1; a weak D match, TRBD1 (6 bases). In germline, CDR1 is LNHDA, CDR2 SQIVND (reference sequence). The V and J ends lost 9 bases and 3 bases respectively, with 14 bases between them. The CDR3 is made up of 13 amino acids. DNA for the CDR3: TGTGCCAGCAAACAGGGTTCTGACACTGAAGCTTTCTTT. Protein sequence: CASKQGSDTEAFF.

CDR3 sequence: CASSPAETPGEQYF. The CDR3 DNA reads TGCGCCAGCAGTCCAGCGGAGACCCCTGGGGAGCAGTACTTC. The rearrangement links TRBV5-1 to TRBJ2-7; D perhaps matches TRBD2 (5 bases). The CDR3 sequence is 14 residues long. Deletions cut 5 bases from V and 7 bases from J, with 19 bases between. Per the germline V gene, CDR1 is SGHRS and CDR2 is YFSETQ.

V and J are TRBV30 and TRBJ2-7; D is perhaps TRBD1 (6 bases). The germline V and J ends were trimmed by 2 bases and 2 bases, with 16 bases remaining between them. This CDR3 spans 15 amino acids. Germline V gives CDR1 GTSNPN, CDR2 SVGIG (reference sequence). CDR3 bases: TGTGCCTGGAGTATATCCGGGACACTTCCCTACGAGCAGTACTTC. Protein sequence: CAWSISGTLPYEQYF.

The rearrangement links TRBV28 to TRBJ2-7, with TRBD1 matching 10 bases. Trimming at V came to 6 bases and at J to 5 bases, leaving 7 bases not matched to a gene. This CDR3 is 14 amino acids long. CDR1 and CDR2 from the germline V gene are MDHEN and SYDVKM. The CDR3 coding sequence is TGTGCCAGCAGACGTGACAGGGGGCTAAACGAGCAGTACTTC. The encoded protein is CASRRDRGLNEQYF.

The chain recombines TRBV11-2 with TRBJ2-5, with D perhaps TRBD1 (5 bases). CDR3 length: 15 amino acids. V was clipped by 0 bases and J by 6 bases, with 14 bases between them. CDR1 is SGHAT and CDR2 is FQNNGV in the germline V gene. Here the CDR3 DNA reads TGTGCCAGCAGCTTAGAAGCAGGGTTGAGGCAGACCCAGTACTTC. Its protein product is CASSLEAGLRQTQYF. Filled out from reference TRBV11-2 and TRBJ2-5, the complete variable domain reads EAGVAQSPRYKIIEKRQSVAFWCNPISGHATLYWYQQILGQGPKLLIQFQNNGVVDDSQLPKDRFSAERLKGVDSTLKIQPAKLEDSAVYLCASSLEAGLRQTQYFGPGTRLLVL.

This clone was detected only once. The V and J genes are TRBV30 and TRBJ2-7, with D possibly being TRBD1 (5 bases). The CDR3 has 14 residues. V lost 2 bases to trimming and J lost 3 bases, with 14 bases between them. CDR1 GTSNPN and CDR2 SVGIG come from the germline V gene (reference sequence). This CDR3 reads CAWSSYRPNYEQYF. The DNA for the CDR3 is TGTGCCTGGAGTAGTTACAGGCCTAACTACGAGCAGTACTTC. The full variable domain, rest sourced from reference TRBV30 and TRBJ2-7, is SQTIHQWPATLVQPVGSPLSLECTVEGTSNPNLYWYRQAAGRGLQLLFYSVGIGQISSEVPQNLSASRPQDRQFILSSKKLLLSDSGFYLCAWSSYRPNYEQYFGPGTRLTVT.

This rearrangement joins TRBV19 to TRBJ2-7, with 10 bases lining up with TRBD2. V was clipped by 1 base and J by 1 base; unmatched bases: 4. The germline V gene has CDR1 LNHDA and CDR2 SQIVND (reference sequence). The CDR3 has 16 amino acids. CDR3 in amino acids: CASSIGASGSSYEQYF. In DNA, the CDR3 is TGTGCCAGTAGTATAGGTGCTAGCGGGAGTTCCTACGAGCAGTACTTC.